These T cell receptor beta chains were read from a single sample in a study of CD8 T cells in Susac syndrome. TCRdb fed the immunoSEQ multiplex PCR reads into MiXCR, producing one record per CDR3 protein. This sample has 150,000 to 200,000 distinct CDR3 sequences; around 94% occur once, and the top ten carry about 0.13%. Source material: CD4+ T cells from PBMCs. These receptors all stem from a human donor in good health. CDR3s include the opening cysteine and the closing phenylalanine or tryptophan. Fields, in order: clone size, D gene, J gene, V gene, CDR3 protein, CDR3 DNA. A D gene is named only where the DNA matches it firmly. Not every row has a clone size; where given, it reads once, few, many or a size class.

clone_size: .; d_call: TRBD1; j_call: TRBJ2-7; v_call: TRBV2; cdr3_aa: CASKSTGGGEQYF; cdr3_nt: TGTGCCAGCAAATCAACAGGGGGAGGTGAGCAGTACTTC
clone_size: .; d_call: TRBD2; j_call: TRBJ2-5; v_call: TRBV9; cdr3_aa: CASSARDNSGETQYF; cdr3_nt: TGTGCCAGCAGCGCCCGGGATAATAGCGGGGAGACCCAGTACTTC
clone_size: .; d_call: .; j_call: TRBJ2-5; v_call: TRBV7-9; cdr3_aa: CASSRPSQETQYF; cdr3_nt: TGTGCCAGCAGCAGACCTTCCCAAGAGACCCAGTACTTC
clone_size: .; d_call: TRBD2; j_call: TRBJ2-1; v_call: TRBV5-1; cdr3_aa: CASSPASGGAREQFF; cdr3_nt: TGCGCCAGCAGCCCGGCTAGCGGGGGGGCACGTGAGCAGTTCTTC
clone_size: .; d_call: .; j_call: TRBJ1-1; v_call: TRBV5-1; cdr3_aa: CASSLVGANTEAFF; cdr3_nt: TGCGCCAGCAGCTTGGTGGGGGCGAACACTGAAGCTTTCTTT
clone_size: .; d_call: .; j_call: TRBJ2-3; v_call: TRBV20-1; cdr3_aa: CSARDRGGFDAQYF; cdr3_nt: TGCAGTGCTAGAGATCGAGGGGGGTTCGATGCGCAGTATTTT
clone_size: .; d_call: .; j_call: TRBJ2-1; v_call: TRBV29-1; cdr3_aa: CSADSRTRSSYNEQFF; cdr3_nt: TGCAGCGCCGACAGTAGGACTCGTAGCTCCTACAATGAGCAGTTCTTC
clone_size: .; d_call: .; j_call: TRBJ2-3; v_call: TRBV2; cdr3_aa: CASSELRRDTQYF; cdr3_nt: TGTGCCAGCAGTGAACTACGTCGAGATACGCAGTATTTT
clone_size: once; d_call: .; j_call: TRBJ2-7; v_call: TRBV29-1; cdr3_aa: CSVVAGSNSYEQYF; cdr3_nt: TGCAGCGTTGTGGCCGGGTCGAATTCCTACGAGCAGTACTTC
clone_size: .; d_call: .; j_call: TRBJ2-7; v_call: TRBV29-1; cdr3_aa: CSVESGTTYEQYF; cdr3_nt: TGCAGCGTTGAGTCGGGAACTACCTACGAGCAGTACTTC
clone_size: .; d_call: .; j_call: TRBJ2-5; v_call: TRBV3-1; cdr3_aa: CASSPSPGEETQYF; cdr3_nt: TGTGCCAGCAGCCCGTCCCCGGGGGAAGAGACCCAGTACTTC
clone_size: .; d_call: .; j_call: TRBJ2-7; v_call: TRBV29-1; cdr3_aa: CSVGQGPPPYEQYF; cdr3_nt: TGCAGCGTTGGCCAGGGACCCCCCCCCTACGAGCAGTACTTC
clone_size: .; d_call: TRBD2; j_call: TRBJ2-1; v_call: TRBV4-3; cdr3_aa: CASSLTQLAGAHNEQFF; cdr3_nt: TGCGCCAGCAGCCTCACCCAACTAGCGGGGGCCCACAATGAGCAGTTCTTC
clone_size: .; d_call: TRBD1; j_call: TRBJ1-1; v_call: TRBV3-1; cdr3_aa: CAISNRGLTEAFF; cdr3_nt: TGTGCCATAAGCAACAGGGGCCTCACCGAAGCTTTCTTT
clone_size: .; d_call: .; j_call: TRBJ1-6; v_call: TRBV30; cdr3_aa: CAWKPSDENSPLHF; cdr3_nt: TGTGCCTGGAAGCCGTCGGACGAGAATTCACCCCTCCACTTT
clone_size: .; d_call: .; j_call: TRBJ2-7; v_call: TRBV3-1; cdr3_aa: CASSPSLGGATYEQYF; cdr3_nt: TGTGCCAGCAGCCCGTCCCTGGGGGGGGCAACCTACGAGCAGTACTTC
clone_size: .; d_call: .; j_call: TRBJ2-7; v_call: TRBV5-1; cdr3_aa: CASSPGQMRTYEQYF; cdr3_nt: TGCGCCAGCAGCCCTGGACAGATGAGAACCTACGAGCAGTACTTC
clone_size: .; d_call: TRBD1; j_call: TRBJ2-1; v_call: TRBV12-3/TRBV12-4; cdr3_aa: CASSRDRGGYNEQFF; cdr3_nt: TGTGCCAGCAGTCGGGACAGGGGGGGCTACAATGAGCAGTTCTTC
clone_size: .; d_call: TRBD1; j_call: TRBJ2-3; v_call: TRBV20-1; cdr3_aa: CSAIGTAVLQYF; cdr3_nt: TGCAGTGCTATCGGGACAGCGGTACTTCAGTATTTT
clone_size: .; d_call: TRBD1; j_call: TRBJ2-1; v_call: TRBV24-1; cdr3_aa: CATSRSGQGNYEQFF; cdr3_nt: TGTGCCACCAGCCGTTCGGGACAGGGAAACTATGAGCAGTTCTTC
clone_size: .; d_call: TRBD1; j_call: TRBJ1-2; v_call: TRBV9; cdr3_aa: CASSVGTGASNYGYTF; cdr3_nt: TGTGCCAGCAGCGTGGGGACAGGGGCGTCAAACTATGGCTACACCTTC
clone_size: .; d_call: .; j_call: TRBJ1-5; v_call: TRBV7-2; cdr3_aa: CASSLAINQPQHF; cdr3_nt: TGTGCCAGCAGCTTGGCAATCAATCAGCCCCAGCATTTT
clone_size: .; d_call: TRBD1; j_call: TRBJ2-1; v_call: TRBV20-1; cdr3_aa: CSANPGTGEGEQFF; cdr3_nt: TGCAGTGCCAACCCCGGGACAGGGGAAGGAGAGCAGTTCTTC
clone_size: .; d_call: .; j_call: TRBJ1-1; v_call: TRBV19; cdr3_aa: CASSMTILNTEAFF; cdr3_nt: TGTGCCAGTAGTATGACAATACTGAACACTGAAGCTTTCTTT
clone_size: .; d_call: TRBD1; j_call: TRBJ1-5; v_call: TRBV2; cdr3_aa: CASSDWLTGDSRQPQHF; cdr3_nt: TGTGCCAGCAGTGACTGGTTGACAGGGGATAGTCGTCAGCCCCAGCATTTT
clone_size: .; d_call: TRBD2; j_call: TRBJ2-7; v_call: TRBV5-4; cdr3_aa: CASSLETGGEQYF; cdr3_nt: TGTGCCAGCAGCTTGGAAACGGGAGGGGAGCAGTACTTC
clone_size: .; d_call: TRBD2; j_call: TRBJ2-3; v_call: TRBV30; cdr3_aa: CAWSPLAGGTDTQYF; cdr3_nt: TGTGCCTGGAGTCCCCTAGCGGGGGGCACAGATACGCAGTATTTT
clone_size: .; d_call: .; j_call: TRBJ1-1; v_call: TRBV4-3; cdr3_aa: CASSQIGGRNTEAFF; cdr3_nt: TGCGCCAGCAGCCAGATAGGGGGTAGGAACACTGAAGCTTTCTTT
clone_size: .; d_call: .; j_call: TRBJ1-2; v_call: TRBV12-3/TRBV12-4; cdr3_aa: CASSDRRTGIANYGYTF; cdr3_nt: TGTGCCAGCAGCGACCGACGGACGGGAATAGCTAACTATGGCTACACCTTC
clone_size: .; d_call: .; j_call: TRBJ2-7; v_call: TRBV18; cdr3_aa: CASSPGLTDEQYF; cdr3_nt: TGTGCCAGCTCACCTGGTTTGACAGACGAGCAGTACTTC
clone_size: .; d_call: .; j_call: TRBJ1-2; v_call: TRBV29-1; cdr3_aa: CSVGQAQESGYTF; cdr3_nt: TGCAGCGTTGGACAGGCCCAAGAGTCCGGCTACACCTTC
clone_size: .; d_call: TRBD2; j_call: TRBJ2-5; v_call: TRBV27; cdr3_aa: CASSGGWVETQYF; cdr3_nt: TGTGCCAGCTCGGGGGGGTGGGTAGAGACCCAGTACTTC
clone_size: .; d_call: .; j_call: TRBJ2-1; v_call: TRBV9; cdr3_aa: CASSVASSYNEQFF; cdr3_nt: TGTGCCAGCAGCGTAGCCAGCTCCTACAATGAGCAGTTCTTC
clone_size: .; d_call: .; j_call: TRBJ2-7; v_call: TRBV4-2; cdr3_aa: CASSQDKWAVEQYF; cdr3_nt: TGTGCCAGCAGCCAGGACAAATGGGCGGTCGAGCAGTACTTC
clone_size: .; d_call: TRBD1; j_call: TRBJ2-5; v_call: TRBV29-1; cdr3_aa: CSVEGQGGQETQYF; cdr3_nt: TGCAGCGTTGAGGGACAGGGAGGCCAAGAGACCCAGTACTTC
clone_size: .; d_call: .; j_call: TRBJ2-7; v_call: TRBV27; cdr3_aa: CASSASRFYEQYF; cdr3_nt: TGTGCCAGCAGTGCCAGCCGATTCTACGAGCAGTACTTC
clone_size: .; d_call: .; j_call: TRBJ1-2; v_call: TRBV23-1; cdr3_aa: CASSQSGRGRYGYTF; cdr3_nt: TGCGCCAGCAGTCAATCAGGCAGGGGACGCTATGGCTACACCTTC
clone_size: .; d_call: .; j_call: TRBJ2-3; v_call: TRBV9; cdr3_aa: CASSVAQGLADTQYF; cdr3_nt: TGTGCCAGCAGCGTAGCACAGGGCCTGGCAGATACGCAGTATTTT
clone_size: .; d_call: TRBD2; j_call: TRBJ2-3; v_call: TRBV7-9; cdr3_aa: CASSTSGGADTQYF; cdr3_nt: TGTGCCAGCAGCACAAGCGGGGGGGCAGATACGCAGTATTTT
clone_size: .; d_call: .; j_call: TRBJ2-5; v_call: TRBV5-4; cdr3_aa: CASSLQGLYQETQYF; cdr3_nt: TGTGCCAGCAGCTTGCAGGGGCTGTACCAAGAGACCCAGTACTTC
clone_size: .; d_call: .; j_call: TRBJ2-1; v_call: TRBV20-1; cdr3_aa: CSASEGTVGEQFF; cdr3_nt: TGCAGTGCCTCGGAGGGGACCGTCGGTGAGCAGTTCTTC
clone_size: few; d_call: .; j_call: TRBJ1-6; v_call: TRBV20-1; cdr3_aa: CSARGGTVNSPLHF; cdr3_nt: TGCAGTGCTAGAGGGGGGACGGTTAATTCACCCCTCCACTTT
clone_size: .; d_call: .; j_call: TRBJ2-5; v_call: TRBV29-1; cdr3_aa: CSAQGGRLQETQYF; cdr3_nt: TGCAGCGCCCAGGGGGGCAGGCTCCAAGAGACCCAGTACTTC
clone_size: once; d_call: TRBD1; j_call: TRBJ2-1; v_call: TRBV3-1; cdr3_aa: CASSQLGGHSYNEQFF; cdr3_nt: TGTGCCAGCAGCCAATTAGGGGGCCACTCCTACAATGAGCAGTTCTTC
clone_size: .; d_call: .; j_call: TRBJ1-6; v_call: TRBV20-1; cdr3_aa: CSAMGQSPSPLHF; cdr3_nt: TGCAGTGCTATGGGGCAGAGCCCCTCACCCCTCCACTTT
clone_size: few; d_call: TRBD2; j_call: TRBJ2-1; v_call: TRBV2; cdr3_aa: CASSPRLAGYNEQFF; cdr3_nt: TGTGCCAGCAGTCCACGACTAGCGGGGTACAATGAGCAGTTCTTC
clone_size: .; d_call: .; j_call: TRBJ1-1; v_call: TRBV7-8; cdr3_aa: CASSLGSGPEMAFF; cdr3_nt: TGTGCCAGCAGCTTAGGGTCCGGCCCGGAGATGGCTTTCTTT
clone_size: .; d_call: TRBD2; j_call: TRBJ2-1; v_call: TRBV9; cdr3_aa: CASSVRSGAINNEQFF; cdr3_nt: TGTGCCAGCAGCGTACGTAGCGGGGCCATTAACAATGAGCAGTTCTTC
clone_size: .; d_call: TRBD1; j_call: TRBJ1-6; v_call: TRBV2; cdr3_aa: CASSRTGANYNSPLHF; cdr3_nt: TGTGCCAGCAGTCGGACAGGGGCAAACTATAATTCACCCCTCCACTTT
clone_size: .; d_call: TRBD2; j_call: TRBJ2-7; v_call: TRBV3-1; cdr3_aa: CASRGTSGGVFEQYF; cdr3_nt: TGTGCCAGCAGAGGGACTAGCGGGGGGGTCTTCGAGCAGTACTTC
clone_size: .; d_call: .; j_call: TRBJ2-7; v_call: TRBV20-1; cdr3_aa: CSARSGSSYEQYF; cdr3_nt: TGCAGTGCTAGGTCCGGCAGCTCCTACGAGCAGTACTTC
clone_size: .; d_call: TRBD1; j_call: TRBJ1-2; v_call: TRBV29-1; cdr3_aa: CSVEERDRGLSTYGYTF; cdr3_nt: TGCAGCGTTGAAGAAAGGGACAGGGGTCTATCGACCTATGGCTACACCTTC